This TCR beta chain was sequenced for a study of T-cell memory formation after mild COVID-19. General study points: Pre-infection memory held some responding clones, suggesting pre-existing cross-reactive T cells responded.

Of note for this clonotype: What it binds is not known.

This CDR3 contains 16 residues. UMIs and sample barcodes were carried by the TCR alpha and TCR beta cDNA libraries that 5'RACE produced using constant-segment primers. TCRdb re-analysed the 5' RACE reads in MiXCR, keeping a single row per CDR3 protein. The table has 90,000 to 120,000 distinct CDR3 sequences, around 17% seen once. The chain couples TRBV3-2 to TRBJ1-5; the table assigns TRBD1, which was not confirmed against the DNA. TRBV3-2 is a pseudogene. The sample taken for sequencing was PBMCs or a T cell subset sorted from them (not recorded which). The TCR comes from a man aged 18 to 35 who had mild COVID-19 (a few samples of this study predate the infection). Cell type and time point are not known. The DNA for the CDR3 is TGTGCCAGCAGCCAAGAGACAGAATGTAGCAATCAGCCCCAGCATTTT. It encodes CASSQETECSNQPQHF.